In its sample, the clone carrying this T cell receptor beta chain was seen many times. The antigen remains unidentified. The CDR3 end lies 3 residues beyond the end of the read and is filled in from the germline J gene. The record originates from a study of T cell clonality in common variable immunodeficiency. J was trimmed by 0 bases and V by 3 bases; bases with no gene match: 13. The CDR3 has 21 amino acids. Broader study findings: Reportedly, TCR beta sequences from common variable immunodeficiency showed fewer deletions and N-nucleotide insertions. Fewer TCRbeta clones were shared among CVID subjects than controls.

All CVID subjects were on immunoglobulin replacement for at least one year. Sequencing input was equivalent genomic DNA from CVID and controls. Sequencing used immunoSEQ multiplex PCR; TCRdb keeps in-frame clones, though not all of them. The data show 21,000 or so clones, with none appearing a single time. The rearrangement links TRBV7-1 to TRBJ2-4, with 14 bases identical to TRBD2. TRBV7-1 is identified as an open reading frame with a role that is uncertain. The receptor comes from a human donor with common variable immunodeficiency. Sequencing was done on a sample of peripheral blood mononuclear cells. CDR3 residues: CASSSGLAGGTQTLAKNIQYF. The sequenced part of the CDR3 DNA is TGTGCCAGCAGCTCCGGACTAGCGGGGGGTACTCAGACACTAGCCAAAAACATT.